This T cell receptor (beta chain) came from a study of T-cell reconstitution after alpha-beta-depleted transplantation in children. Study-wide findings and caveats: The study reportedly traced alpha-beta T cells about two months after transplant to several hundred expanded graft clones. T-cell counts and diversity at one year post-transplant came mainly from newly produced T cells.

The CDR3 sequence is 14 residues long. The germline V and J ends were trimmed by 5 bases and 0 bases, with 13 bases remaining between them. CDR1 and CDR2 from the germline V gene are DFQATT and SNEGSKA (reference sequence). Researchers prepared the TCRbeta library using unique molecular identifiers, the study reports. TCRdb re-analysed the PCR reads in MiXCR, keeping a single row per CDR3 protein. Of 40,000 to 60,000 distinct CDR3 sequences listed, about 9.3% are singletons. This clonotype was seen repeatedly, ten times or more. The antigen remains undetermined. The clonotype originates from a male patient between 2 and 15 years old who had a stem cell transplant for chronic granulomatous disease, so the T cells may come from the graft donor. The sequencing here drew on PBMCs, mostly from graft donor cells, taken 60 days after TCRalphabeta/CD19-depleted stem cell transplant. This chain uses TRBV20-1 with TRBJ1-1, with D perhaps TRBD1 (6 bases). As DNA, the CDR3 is TGCAGTGCTGACCCGGGACAACTGAACACTGAAGCTTTCTTT. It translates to CSADPGQLNTEAFF.